This entry lists 19 T cell receptor beta chains sequenced from one sample in a study of T cell responses to AZD1222 COVID-19 vaccine. Sequencing was performed with immunoSEQ multiplex PCR; in TCRdb, only in-frame clones are kept and a portion is missing. The sample shows about 130,000 clones, about 92% of them seen only once. This material consisted of peripheral blood, taken on day 0 of AZD1222 vaccination. The receptors here all came from an adult in good health.

The chain employs TRBV6-5 and TRBJ1-2, with a possible D match to TRBD1 (5 bases). This CDR3 spans 14 amino acids. V lost 1 base, J lost 8 bases, and 14 bases lay in between. The V gene's germline CDR1 is MNHEY and CDR2 SVGAGI. CDR3 sequence reads: CASSYLGGRRGYTF. The CDR3, as DNA: TGTGCCAGCAGTTACTTGGGGGGACGGAGGGGCTACACCTTC.

J is TRBJ1-1 and V is TRBV6-5; D ambiguous. The CDR3 consists of 13 residues. Germline loops: CDR1 MNHEY, CDR2 SVGAGI. V was clipped by 0 bases and J by 7 bases, with 9 bases between them. CDR3 residues: CASSYSGNLEAFF. In nucleotides, the CDR3 is TGTGCCAGCAGTTACTCTGGGAACCTTGAAGCTTTCTTT.

The rearrangement joins TRBV6-1 to TRBJ1-2; D remains unclear. The CDR3 runs to 15 residues. Trimming stripped 1 base from V and 6 bases from J, with 15 bases between. In germline, CDR1 is MNHNS, CDR2 SASEGT. CDR3 amino acids: CASSEGRYRADGYTF. CDR3 coding DNA: TGTGCCAGCAGTGAAGGACGTTACCGGGCGGATGGCTACACCTTC.

This chain uses TRBV4-3 with TRBJ1-2, with D possibly matching TRBD1 (5 bases). V was shortened by 1 base and J by 1 base, with 10 bases between the two germline ends. The CDR3 has 15 residues. Germline loops: CDR1 LGHNA, CDR2 YSLEER. The CDR3 DNA reads as TGCGCCAGCAGCCAAGCTCCAGGGAATAACTATGGCTACACCTTC. Translation: CASSQAPGNNYGYTF.

The rearrangement links TRBV5-1 to TRBJ1-2; weak D call: TRBD1 (5 bases). Per germline, CDR1 SGHRS and CDR2 YFSETQ. V gave up 4 bases and J gave up 4 bases, with 11 bases separating them. The CDR3 has 13 amino acids. CDR3 DNA: TGCGCCAGCAGCCCCGAACAGGCCTATGGCTACACCTTC. Translated: CASSPEQAYGYTF.

This chain connects TRBV5-6 to TRBJ2-3; 13 nucleotides line up with TRBD2. CDR1 is SGHDT, CDR2 YYEEEE, per germline. Trimming cost V 0 bases and J 5 bases; bases outside gene matches: 0. There are 15 residues in the CDR3. CDR3 residues: CASSLGTSGGDTQYF. CDR3 nucleotides: TGTGCCAGCAGCTTGGGGACTAGCGGGGGAGATACGCAGTATTTT.

V usage is TRBV27 and J usage is TRBJ1-6, with a weak D call TRBD1 (6 bases). CDR3 length: 14 amino acids. Between the trimmed V and J ends, which lost 1 base and 5 bases, there was a span of 6 bases. The germline V gene has CDR1 MNHEY and CDR2 SMNVEV (reference sequence). CDR3 protein: CASSLWTDNSPLHF. The CDR3 nucleotides read TGTGCCAGCAGTTTATGGACAGATAATTCACCCCTCCACTTT.

DNA of the CDR3: TGTGCCAGCAGCAGGACGGGGTCCCACGAGCAGTACTTC. It specifies CASSRTGSHEQYF. The chain carries TRBV14 and TRBJ2-7; D may be TRBD2 (5 bases). From germline, CDR1 is SGHDN and CDR2 FVKESK. The CDR3 runs 13 residues. Trimming removed 5 bases from V and 5 bases from J, with 13 bases in between. The variable domain in full, completed from reference TRBV14 and TRBJ2-7, reads EAGVTQFPSHSVIEKGQTVTLRCDPISGHDNLYWYRRVMGKEIKFLLHFVKESKQDESGMPNNRFLAERTGGTYSTLKVQPAELEDSGVYFCASSRTGSHEQYFGPGTRLTVT.

The rearrangement links TRBV3-1 (or the pseudogene TRBV3-2) to TRBJ2-3, with 7 bases fitting TRBD1. Germline CDR1 is LGHDT and CDR2 is YNNKEL (reference sequence). V trimming: 2 bases; J trimming: 1 base; junction bases outside the gene matches: 3. The CDR3 has 15 residues. The CDR3 region is CASSQYQGGTDTQYF. For the CDR3, the DNA is TGTGCCAGCAGCCAATACCAGGGGGGCACAGATACGCAGTATTTT.

The V gene is TRBV5-5, the J gene TRBJ2-1, with 10 nucleotides matching TRBD1. Unmatched junction bases numbered 7, after V lost 4 bases and J lost 6 bases. This CDR3 is 15 amino acids long. From germline, CDR1 is SGHKS and CDR2 YYEKEE (reference sequence). The CDR3 spells CASSTRDRGGNEQFF. CDR3 sequence (DNA): TGTGCCAGCAGCACACGGGACAGGGGCGGCAATGAGCAGTTCTTC. The full variable domain, with the rest looked up from reference TRBV5-5 and TRBJ2-1, is DAGVTQSPTHLIKTRGQQVTLRCSPISGHKSVSWYQQVLGQGPQFIFQYYEKEERGRGNFPDRFSARQFPNYSSELNVNALLLGDSALYLCASSTRDRGGNEQFFGPGTRLTVL.

This clone was found a few times. Its ends do not fully match the called genes, so a read error is possible. The chain joins TRBV2 to TRBJ2-7; D is perhaps TRBD1 (5 bases). Germline V gives CDR1 SNHLY, CDR2 FYNNEI. This CDR3 is 11 amino acids long. The CDR3 nucleotides are TGTGCCAGCAGCGCAGGGTACCCCGCTGACTTC. It is translated as CASSAGYPADF.

The chain uses TRBV29-1 and TRBJ2-3; D remains unclear. The germline V gene encodes CDR1 SQVTM and CDR2 ANQGSEA. The CDR3 contains 16 residues. Trimming removed 0 bases at V and 5 bases at J, with 18 bases between. This CDR3 reads CSVEDRVGGIGDTQYF. The CDR3 DNA reads as TGCAGCGTTGAAGACCGCGTAGGCGGAATAGGAGATACGCAGTATTTT.

The chain joins TRBV2 to TRBJ2-1, with 13 bases aligning to TRBD2. The ends lost 3 bases at V and 7 bases at J; junction bases unmatched: 3. CDR1 and CDR2 from the germline V gene are SNHLY and FYNNEI. The CDR3 runs 15 residues. As DNA, the CDR3 is TGTGCCAGCAGTGAGACTAGCGGGGGGACAAATGAGCAGTTCTTC. Translating it yields CASSETSGGTNEQFF.

J is TRBJ2-1 and V is TRBV12-3 or TRBV12-4, with D possibly TRBD1 on 6 matching bases. The CDR3 loop spans 13 amino acids. The V end was cut by 6 bases, the J end by 7 bases, with 13 bases between. CDR3 nucleotide sequence: TGTGCCAGCAGCCCCGACAGGAGGAATGAGCAGTTCTTC. It translates to CASSPDRRNEQFF.

The chain recombines TRBV2 with TRBJ1-5; the match to TRBD1 covers 12 bases. CDR1 is SNHLY, CDR2 FYNNEI, per germline. V lost 6 bases to trimming and J lost 8 bases; unmatched junction nucleotides: 8. The CDR3 has 15 amino acids. In nucleotides, the CDR3 is TGTGCCAGCAGGACCGGGACAGGGGGCCTTGAGCCCCAGCATTTT. It translates to CASRTGTGGLEPQHF.

The rearrangement uses TRBV28 and TRBJ1-4; TRBD1 might be the D (5 bases). Germline V gives CDR1 MDHEN, CDR2 SYDVKM. This CDR3 region has 14 residues. Trimming left V 6 bases short and J 4 bases short, with 12 bases between. CDR3: CASRPGRINEKLFF. The CDR3 region has the DNA TGTGCCAGCAGGCCGGGACGGATTAATGAAAAACTGTTTTTT.

This chain links TRBV2 with TRBJ1-4; D remains unclear. Trimming left V 3 bases short and J 0 bases short, with 5 bases between. The CDR3 loop spans 14 amino acids. Germline V gene data show CDR1 as SNHLY and CDR2 as FYNNEI. As DNA, the CDR3 is TGTGCCAGCAGTGAGCAGGCAACTAATGAAAAACTGTTTTTT. Amino acid sequence: CASSEQATNEKLFF.

V is TRBV10-2 and J is TRBJ1-4; D gene ambiguous. The CDR3 covers 13 residues. The V gene's germline CDR1 is WSHSY and CDR2 SAAADI. V was cut by 6 bases and J by 8 bases, with 13 bases left in between. As DNA, the CDR3 is TGCGCCAGCAGGGGGATGCCTGGAGAAAAACTGTTTTTT. Amino acid sequence: CASRGMPGEKLFF.

The chain employs TRBV7-2 and TRBJ2-3; 14 bases line up with TRBD2. Trimming at V came to 5 bases and at J to 0 bases, leaving 7 bases not matched to a gene. The length of the CDR3 is 18 residues. Germline CDR1 is SGHTA and CDR2 is FQGNSA. CDR3 amino acids: CASSTGTSGGYSTDTQYF. CDR3 DNA: TGTGCCAGCAGCACTGGGACTAGCGGGGGCTACAGCACAGATACGCAGTATTTT.